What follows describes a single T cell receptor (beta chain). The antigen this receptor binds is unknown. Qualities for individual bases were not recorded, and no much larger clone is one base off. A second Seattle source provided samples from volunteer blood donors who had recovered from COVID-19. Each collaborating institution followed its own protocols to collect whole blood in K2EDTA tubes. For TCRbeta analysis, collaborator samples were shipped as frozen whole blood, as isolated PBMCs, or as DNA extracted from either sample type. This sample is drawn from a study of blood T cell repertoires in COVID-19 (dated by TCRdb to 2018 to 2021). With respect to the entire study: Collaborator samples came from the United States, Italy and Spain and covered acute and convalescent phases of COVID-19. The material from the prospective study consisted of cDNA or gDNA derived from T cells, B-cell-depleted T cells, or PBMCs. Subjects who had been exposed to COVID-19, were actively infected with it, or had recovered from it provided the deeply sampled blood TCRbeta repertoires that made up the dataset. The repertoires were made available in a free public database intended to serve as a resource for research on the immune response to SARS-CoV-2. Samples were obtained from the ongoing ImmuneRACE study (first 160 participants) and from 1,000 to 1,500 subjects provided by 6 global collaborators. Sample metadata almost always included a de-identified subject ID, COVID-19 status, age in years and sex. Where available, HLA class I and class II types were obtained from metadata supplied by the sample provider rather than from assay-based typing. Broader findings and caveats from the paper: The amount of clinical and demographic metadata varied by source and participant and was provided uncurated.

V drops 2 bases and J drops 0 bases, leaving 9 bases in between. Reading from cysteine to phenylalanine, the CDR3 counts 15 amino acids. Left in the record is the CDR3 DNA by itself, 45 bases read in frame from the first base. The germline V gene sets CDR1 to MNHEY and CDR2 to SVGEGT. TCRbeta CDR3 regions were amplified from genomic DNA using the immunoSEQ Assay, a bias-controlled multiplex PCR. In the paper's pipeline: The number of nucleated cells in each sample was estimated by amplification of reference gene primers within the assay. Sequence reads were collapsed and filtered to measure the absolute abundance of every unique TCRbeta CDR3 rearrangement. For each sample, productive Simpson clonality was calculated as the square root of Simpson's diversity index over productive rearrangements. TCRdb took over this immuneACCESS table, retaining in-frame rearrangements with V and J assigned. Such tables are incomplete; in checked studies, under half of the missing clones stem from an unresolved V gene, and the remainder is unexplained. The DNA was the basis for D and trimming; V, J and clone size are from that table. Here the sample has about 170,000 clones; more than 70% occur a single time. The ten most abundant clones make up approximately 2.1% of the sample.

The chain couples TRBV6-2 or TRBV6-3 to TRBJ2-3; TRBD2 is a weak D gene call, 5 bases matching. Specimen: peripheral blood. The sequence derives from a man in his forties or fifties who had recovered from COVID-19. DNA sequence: TGTGCCAGCAGTTACGGATCGGGGAGCACAGATACGCAGTATTTT. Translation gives CASSYGSGSTDTQYF.